This T cell receptor beta chain was found in a study of T-cell memory formation after mild COVID-19 (dated by TCRdb to 2020 to 2022). General notes on the study: Most TCR sequence clusters were specific to one of the two donors. In two donors, T-cell clones that expanded and contracted after mild COVID-19 were followed by sequencing TCRalpha and TCRbeta repertoires longitudinally. Two young, previously healthy adult volunteers, one female and one male, were included in the cohort. The paper's findings and limits, for the study overall: Clones contracting from day 15 to 85 had balanced CD4/CD8 phenotypes, while a second wave expanding from day 15 to 37 was biased towards CD4+. Whether the second-wave clones peaking on day 37 were SARS-CoV-2 specific was not confirmed. Some responding clones were found in pre-infection memory, which suggests that pre-existing cross-reactive memory T cells took part in the SARS-CoV-2 response. The study covered only a couple of mild cases, and larger cohorts including severe cases with pre-infection samples were considered necessary. Contracting CD4+ clones were found mainly in CM and EM memory subsets, while CD8+ clones were enriched in EMRA.

Trimming removed 4 bases from V and 5 bases from J; the gene matches leave 7 bases unexplained. According to the germline V gene, CDR1 reads SGHRS and CDR2 reads YFSETQ. The CDR3 runs 14 amino acids, cysteine and phenylalanine included. The CDR3 DNA has 42 bases and is translated from base 1. Ficoll-Paque density gradient centrifugation was used to isolate PBMCs. TCRdb records Illumina NovaSeq 6000 as the sequencer. TCRalpha and TCRbeta cDNA libraries were built by 5'RACE with constant-segment primers, adding sample barcodes and unique molecular identifiers. Trizol reagent was used to extract RNA from every sample. Amplification of the libraries took two PCR steps, and the second step added a second sample barcode plus Illumina TruSeq adapters. The libraries were sequenced on an Illumina NovaSeq using 2 x 150 bp paired-end reads. Per the source publication's procedure: Reads were demultiplexed and collapsed into UMI-guided consensus sequences with migec v1.2.7. Using mixcr v2.1.11, UMI consensuses were aligned to TRA and TRB V and J templates and then assembled into clonotypes. A clonotype was counted as expanded or contracted only if both edgeR and NoisET called the change significant, with noise models trained on biological replicates. For edgeR calls, the thresholds were a false discovery rate-adjusted p below 0.01 and a log2 fold-change of 1. As an exploratory analysis of dynamics, max-normalized trajectories of the 1000 most abundant clonotypes were examined by PCA with hierarchical clustering. Separately sequenced CD4+ and CD8+ repertoires were used to assign the CD4 or CD8 phenotype of responding clones. The public reads were reprocessed in TCRdb via fastp at Q25 and MiXCR, keeping in-frame beta chains. Under each unique CDR3 protein, matching rows form one entry showing the most common genes and DNA. The V and J calls and clone size are TCRdb's, not the authors'. The sample table holds about half a million distinct CDR3 sequences, of which about 20% were seen once. 12% of the sample is in the top ten clones.

Details on this clonotype: Its antigen is not yet known. No base quality values were provided; no much bigger clone lies one nucleotide off.

This TCR was recovered from an adult woman who had mild COVID-19 (a few samples of this study predate the infection). The sample titles of this study are shuffled in the database, so cell type and time point are left out; the donor was told from shared clones. Sample: PBMCs or a T cell subset sorted from them (not recorded which). The chain is encoded by TRBV5-1 joined to TRBJ2-5, with 8 central nucleotides matching TRBD2. The CDR3 sequence is CASSEGLAMETQYF. The nucleotide sequence is given as TGCGCCAGCAGCGAAGGACTAGCAATGGAGACCCAGTACTTC.